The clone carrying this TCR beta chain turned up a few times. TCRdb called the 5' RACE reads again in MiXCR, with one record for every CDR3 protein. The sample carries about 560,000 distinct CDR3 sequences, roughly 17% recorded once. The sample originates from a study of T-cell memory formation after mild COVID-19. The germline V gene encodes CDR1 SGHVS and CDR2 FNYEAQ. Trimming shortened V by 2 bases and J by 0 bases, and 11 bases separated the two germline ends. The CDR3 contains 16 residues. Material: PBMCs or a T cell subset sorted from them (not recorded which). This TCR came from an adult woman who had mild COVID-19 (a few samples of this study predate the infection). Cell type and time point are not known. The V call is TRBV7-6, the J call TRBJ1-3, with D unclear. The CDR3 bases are TGTGCCAGCAGCTTATCTGGTTTTGACTCTGGAAACACCATATATTTT. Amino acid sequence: CASSLSGFDSGNTIYF.